This T cell receptor (beta chain) was sequenced during a study of early T cells in non-severe SARS-CoV-2 infection. Broader study findings: Lookups in VDJdb leaned toward anti-spike CD8 responses and missed private and CD4 specificities.

Regarding this clonotype: The antigen remains undetermined.

The CDR3 extends over 15 amino acids. Germline V CDR1 and CDR2: MNHEY, SMNVEV (reference sequence). Trimming took 3 bases from V and 10 from J, leaving 16 bases between them. Attached unique molecular identifiers marked individual cDNA molecules. TCRdb redid the calling of the 5' RACE reads with MiXCR, one entry per CDR3 protein. The table shows around 80,000 distinct CDR3 sequences, with over 9.5% occurring only once. The material was whole blood, obtained at baseline. The chain links TRBV27 to TRBJ1-6, with a weak D call TRBD1 (5 bases). The receptor was derived from an adult who was a healthcare worker with PCR-confirmed SARS-CoV-2 infection or an uninfected control (not recorded which). CDR3 DNA sequence: TGTGCCAGCAGTTTGTCATCAGGGAGGAGGTCACCCCTCCACTTT. It codes for CASSLSSGRRSPLHF.